The present TCR beta chain was sequenced within a study of T cells expressing NK-cell markers. Study as a whole: Among the eight sequenced donors, seven tested HCMV-seropositive and one tested seronegative.

Overall study findings and caveats: It was still unclear whether expanded NKG2C+ T cell clones were HCMV specific.

TCRdb reprocessed the 5' RACE reads, keeping one entry per CDR3 protein, no DNA. The sample totals 300,000 to 450,000 distinct CDR3 sequences. The CDR3 has 15 amino acids. In germline, CDR1 is MGHRA, CDR2 YSYEKL. With respect to this clonotype: Its antigen is not known.

Sequencing was carried out using blood T cells: a sorted CD56 or NKG2C T cell subset, CD4+ or CD8+ T cells, or bulk PBMC T cells (not recorded which). The chain combines TRBV4-1 with TRBJ1-6; TCRdb picks TRBD1, but there is no DNA to check that call. The sequence derives from a man aged 18-70 years in good health. The CDR3: CASSPPGQSNSPLHF.